Below are 29 T cell receptor beta chains sequenced from a single sample in a study of TIL therapy for anti-PD-1-resistant metastatic lung cancer. The libraries were made with immunoSEQ v3. Clones were sequenced by immunoSEQ multiplex PCR, and TCRdb holds only the in-frame ones, with some missing. The data hold about 57,000 clones, with 79% observed a single time. This sample's time point: pre-treatment sample, taken before nivolumab and TIL therapy. The sample here was blood, taken at baseline. These receptors originate from a woman aged 25 to 80 with non-small cell lung cancer.

The chain employs TRBV7-8 and TRBJ2-6, with D unclear. The V gene's germline CDR1 is SGHVS and CDR2 FQNEAQ. Trimming removed 5 bases from V and 2 bases from J, with 13 bases in between. The CDR3 covers 16 residues. The CDR3 sequence is CASSPTTVAGANVLTF. The CDR3 DNA sequence: TGTGCCAGCAGCCCAACGACCGTAGCTGGGGCCAACGTCCTGACTTTC.

The chain has TRBV9 and TRBJ2-5, with D tentatively TRBD1 (6 bases). V was cut by 8 bases and J by 4 bases, with 15 bases left in between. The CDR3 runs to 13 residues. Per the germline V gene, CDR1 is SGDLS and CDR2 is YYNGEE. The chain's CDR3 is CASRGGATETQYF. CDR3 nucleotides: TGTGCCAGTCGAGGGGGAGCAACAGAGACCCAGTACTTC.

The J gene is TRBJ2-1, the V gene TRBV5-6; D uncertain. V lost 0 bases, J lost 3 bases, and 13 bases lay in between. The CDR3 runs 16 residues. Germline assignment: CDR1 SGHDT and CDR2 YYEEEE. CDR3 region: CASSLVGSTLYNEQFF. The CDR3 DNA is TGTGCCAGCAGCTTGGTAGGGTCGACCCTCTACAATGAGCAGTTCTTC.

This chain joins TRBV2 and TRBJ2-6; D unclear. In germline, CDR1 is SNHLY, CDR2 FYNNEI. The CDR3 covers 14 residues. V was trimmed by 3 bases and J by 5 bases, leaving 8 bases between them. CDR3: CASSELGWANVLTF. As DNA, the CDR3 is TGTGCCAGCAGTGAGCTGGGCTGGGCCAACGTCCTGACTTTC.

There are a few counts of this clone. This rearrangement joins TRBV5-1 to TRBJ2-2, with 9 bases lining up with TRBD2. CDR1 is SGHRS, CDR2 YFSETQ, per germline. The CDR3 totals 18 residues. V shed 0 bases, J shed 0 bases, and the junction held 6 bases outside the gene matches. As DNA, the CDR3 is TGCGCCAGCAGCTTGGATCTAGCGGGGAGCGCGAACACCGGGGAGCTGTTTTTT. Its translation is CASSLDLAGSANTGELFF.

The chain combines TRBV5-1 with TRBJ2-7; no firm D call. V shed 1 base and J shed 3 bases, with 8 bases lying between them. The CDR3 spans 13 residues. Per the germline V gene, CDR1 is SGHRS and CDR2 is YFSETQ. The CDR3 protein is CASSLSLHYEQYF. CDR3 bases: TGCGCCAGCAGCTTGTCCCTCCACTACGAGCAGTACTTC.

The rearrangement uses TRBV11-2 and TRBJ2-7, with D unclear. This CDR3 has 11 amino acids. V gave up 1 base and J gave up 5 bases, with 3 bases separating them. Germline-derived CDR1 and CDR2 are SGHAT and FQNNGV. The CDR3 nucleotides are TGTGCCAGCAGCTTAGCCCACGAGCAGTACTTC. As protein: CASSLAHEQYF.

The CDR3 here is CATGLAGPYEQYF. DNA of the CDR3: TGTGCCACCGGACTAGCGGGGCCCTACGAGCAGTACTTC. The chain has TRBV6-1 and TRBJ2-7; the match to TRBD2 covers 12 bases. The CDR3 totals 13 residues. Germline loops: CDR1 MNHNS, CDR2 SASEGT. The J segment lost 2 bases and the V segment lost 10 bases, leaving 3 bases of the junction unmatched.

The gene calls are TRBV19 and TRBJ1-5; D possibly corresponds to TRBD1 (5 bases). This CDR3 region has 14 residues. Germline CDR1 reads LNHDA; CDR2 reads SQIVND (reference sequence). CDR3 protein: CSSGAEYSNQPQHF. The CDR3 DNA reads TGTTCTTCTGGGGCGGAGTATAGCAATCAGCCCCAGCATTTT.

This chain uses TRBV5-1 with TRBJ2-1, with 11 bases fitting TRBD2. V gave up 4 bases and J gave up 6 bases; unmatched junction bases: 3. CDR3 length: 14 residues. Looked up from germline, CDR1 is SGHRS and CDR2 is YFSETQ. The CDR3 spells CASSPGTSGNEQFF. CDR3 in DNA: TGCGCCAGCAGCCCCGGGACTAGCGGCAATGAGCAGTTCTTC. Using reference TRBV5-1 and TRBJ2-1 for the parts outside the CDR3, the full variable domain is KAGVTQTPRYLIKTRGQQVTLSCSPISGHRSVSWYQQTPGQGLQFLFEYFSETQRNKGNFPGRFSGRQFSNSRSEMNVSTLELGDSALYLCASSPGTSGNEQFFGPGTRLTVL.

CDR3 bases: TGTGCCAGCAGTTTGGGACAGGGGCTCTCCTACGAGCAGTACTTC. Translated, it gives CASSLGQGLSYEQYF. The gene calls are TRBV27 and TRBJ2-7, with 10 bases aligning to TRBD1. CDR1 and CDR2 from the germline V gene are MNHEY and SMNVEV (reference sequence). With V trimmed by 3 bases and J by 0 bases, 2 bases remained unmatched. The CDR3 consists of 15 residues.

The chain combines TRBV5-5 with TRBJ1-1; 7 nucleotides align to TRBD1. The germline V gene encodes CDR1 SGHKS and CDR2 YYEKEE (reference sequence). The V segment lost 4 bases and the J segment 1 base; nucleotides outside the gene matches: 10. The CDR3 is 16 amino acids. CDR3 protein: CASSPYPGQQNTEAFF. The CDR3 DNA sequence: TGTGCCAGCAGCCCCTATCCGGGACAGCAGAACACTGAAGCTTTCTTT.

The genes are TRBV4-1 and TRBJ2-6; no firm D call. V was clipped by 7 bases and J by 0 bases, with 13 bases between them. CDR3 length: 16 amino acids. From germline, CDR1 is MGHRA and CDR2 YSYEKL. The CDR3 nucleotides read TGCGCCAGCACCCTGCAGCGAGGCTCTGGGGCCAACGTCCTGACTTTC. This sequence encodes CASTLQRGSGANVLTF.

The genes are TRBV6-5 and TRBJ2-7; the D is unclear. The CDR3 is made up of 13 amino acids. V shed 9 bases and J shed 4 bases, with 16 bases lying between them. The germline gives CDR1 MNHEY, CDR2 SVGAGI. The DNA of the CDR3 is TGTGCCAGTTCCGCCCCTGGTTTTTACGAGCAGTACTTC. This sequence encodes CASSAPGFYEQYF.

The J gene is TRBJ1-3, the V gene TRBV4-1; possible D gene TRBD1, 6 bases. The ends were cut back, 0 bases at V and 6 bases at J, with 12 bases in the middle. Germline V gene data show CDR1 as MGHRA and CDR2 as YSYEKL. This CDR3 region has 15 residues. The CDR3 DNA is TGCGCCAGCAGCCAAGATCGGGGGCAGGAAAACACCATATATTTT. This translates into CASSQDRGQENTIYF.

The chain is built from TRBV7-9 and TRBJ2-3; 11 bases map to TRBD2. The trim removed 5 bases at V and 0 bases at J, leaving 4 bases unmatched. Per germline, CDR1 SEHNR and CDR2 FQNEAQ (reference sequence). This CDR3 comprises 16 residues. CDR3 nucleotides: TGTGCCAGCAGCCGGACTAGCGGGTCTAGCACAGATACGCAGTATTTT. The encoded protein is CASSRTSGSSTDTQYF.

CDR3 protein: CASSRAGTDNEQFF. The CDR3 DNA reads TGTGCCAGCAGTCGTGCCGGGACAGACAATGAGCAGTTCTTC. The V gene is TRBV7-3, the J gene TRBJ2-1; 7 nucleotides line up with TRBD1. Germline-derived CDR1 and CDR2 are SGHTA and FQGTGA. The CDR3 is made up of 14 amino acids. The J segment lost 5 bases and the V segment lost 6 bases, leaving 7 bases of the junction unmatched.

This sequence joins TRBV7-3 and TRBJ2-5; no definite D call. Per the germline V gene, CDR1 is SGHTA and CDR2 is FQGTGA. This CDR3 region has 14 residues. V was pared by 1 base and J by 5 bases, with 11 bases between. CDR3 protein: CASSLNSLGETQYF. The CDR3 DNA reads TGTGCCAGCAGCTTAAACTCCCTTGGTGAGACCCAGTACTTC.

The chain couples TRBV4-1 to TRBJ2-3; D unresolved. V lost 1 base, J lost 4 bases, and 12 bases lay in between. The CDR3 sequence is 15 residues long. The germline CDR1 and CDR2 sequences are MGHRA and YSYEKL. CDR3: CASSQARFEADTQYF. The CDR3 nucleotides read TGCGCCAGCAGCCAAGCCCGTTTCGAAGCAGATACGCAGTATTTT.

The CDR3 sequence: CASGPFAAGELFF. For the CDR3, the DNA is TGTGCCAGCGGGCCCTTCGCGGCCGGGGAGCTGTTTTTT. The chain is built from TRBV7-2 and TRBJ2-2, with unresolved D. CDR1 and CDR2 (germline): SGHTA, FQGNSA. The CDR3 has 13 amino acids. V was pared by 8 bases and J by 6 bases, with 13 bases between.

The rearrangement links TRBV27 to TRBJ1-1, with D unclear. Deletions cut 1 base from V and 6 bases from J, with 15 bases between. CDR1 is MNHEY, CDR2 SMNVEV, per germline (reference sequence). The CDR3 loop spans 15 amino acids. The CDR3 bases are TGTGCCAGCAGTTTATATCGGCTGGCGCGTCCTGAAGCTTTCTTT. Its protein is CASSLYRLARPEAFF.

CDR3 sequence (DNA): TGTGCCAGCAGCCAGGGAGGGGTTCAACAGCCCCAGCATTTT. Translated: CASSQGGVQQPQHF. The rearrangement links TRBV7-9 to TRBJ1-5, with D possibly being TRBD1 (5 bases). With 5 bases removed from V and 7 bases from J, the gap between germline ends came to 15 bases. The CDR3 spans 14 residues. The germline V gene has CDR1 SEHNR and CDR2 FQNEAQ (reference sequence).

This chain connects TRBV5-1 to TRBJ2-3; no reliable D call. The germline V and J ends were trimmed by 0 bases and 0 bases, with 8 bases remaining between them. Germline V gene sequence: CDR1 SGHRS, CDR2 YFSETQ. This CDR3 contains 15 residues. CDR3 DNA sequence: TGCGCCAGCAGCTTGGGAGGACGTAGCACAGATACGCAGTATTTT. Protein product: CASSLGGRSTDTQYF.

The chain links TRBV7-3 to TRBJ2-2, with D maybe TRBD2 (5 bases). V was shortened by 2 bases and J by 6 bases, with 7 bases between the two germline ends. CDR3 length equals 13 residues. CDR1 is SGHTA, CDR2 FQGTGA, per germline. CDR3 DNA: TGTGCCAGCAGCTTAGAGCGGCCCGGGGAGCTGTTTTTT. This gives the protein CASSLERPGELFF.

V and J are TRBV7-9 and TRBJ1-2, with D perhaps TRBD1 (6 bases). This CDR3 has 15 amino acids. Trimming took off 1 base at V and 4 bases at J, with 13 bases between the two ends. Germline V lookup: CDR1 SEHNR, CDR2 FQNEAQ (reference sequence). The CDR3 sequence: CASSLGGGSVYGYTF. The CDR3 nucleotides are TGTGCCAGCAGCTTAGGAGGGGGGAGCGTCTATGGCTACACCTTC.

This clone was seen only once. V gene TRBV11-2 combines with J gene TRBJ2-1; D is perhaps TRBD1 (5 bases). The V end was cut by 5 bases, the J end by 6 bases, with 17 bases between. This CDR3 is built from 15 residues. Germline CDR1 and CDR2: SGHAT and FQNNGV. CDR3 region: CASSELSQGINEQFF. The CDR3 region has the DNA TGTGCCAGCAGCGAACTATCTCAGGGAATCAATGAGCAGTTCTTC.

The CDR3 region has the DNA TGCGCCAGCAGCTTATCGACAGGTGTCCAAGAGACCCAGTACTTC. As protein: CASSLSTGVQETQYF. The gene calls are TRBV5-1 and TRBJ2-5; weak D call: TRBD1 (6 bases). Germline lookup yields CDR1 SGHRS and CDR2 YFSETQ. The V end was cut by 2 bases, the J end by 1 base, with 12 bases between. This CDR3 comprises 15 residues. The full variable domain, completed using reference TRBV5-1 and TRBJ2-5, is KAGVTQTPRYLIKTRGQQVTLSCSPISGHRSVSWYQQTPGQGLQFLFEYFSETQRNKGNFPGRFSGRQFSNSRSEMNVSTLELGDSALYLCASSLSTGVQETQYFGPGTRLLVL.

The V gene is TRBV6-5, the J gene TRBJ2-7; D is possibly TRBD2 (6 bases). V lost 2 bases and J 4 bases, leaving 15 bases between the germline ends. Germline V CDR1 and CDR2: MNHEY, SVGAGI. This CDR3 contains 15 residues. CDR3 nucleotides: TGTGCCAGCAGTTACGGAGGGCTAGGGGTGTACGAGCAGTACTTC. This translates into CASSYGGLGVYEQYF.

This chain connects TRBV7-2 to TRBJ2-7; D possibly corresponds to TRBD2 (5 bases). The CDR3 has 14 amino acids. Deletions cut 5 bases from V and 3 bases from J, with 14 bases between. Germline assignment: CDR1 SGHTA and CDR2 FQGNSA. In DNA form, the CDR3 reads TGTGCCAGCAGCCGGGTTCGGGAAAACTACGAGCAGTACTTC. This translates into CASSRVRENYEQYF.